Listed here are 11 T cell receptor beta chains from one sample, sequenced in a study of T cells in localized non-small cell lung cancer. Only in-frame clones appear in the TCRdb table, and some are missing; sequencing was by immunoSEQ multiplex PCR. The table shows approximately 100,000 clones, with around 90% occurring only once. Sequencing used PBMCs, obtained before any cancer treatment. The receptors shown here come from a woman aged 35 to 70 with stage II squamous cell lung carcinoma.

The chain uses TRBV21-1 and TRBJ1-2. TRBV21-1 is a listed pseudogene. This CDR3 spans 16 amino acids. CDR3 loop: CASSKAQSGTTYGYTF. The DNA of the CDR3 is TGTGCCAGCAGCAAAGCGCAGTCAGGTACTACCTATGGCTACACCTTC.

The rearrangement links TRBV6-5 to TRBJ2-1; unclear D gene. In germline, CDR1 is MNHEY, CDR2 SVGAGI. The V and J ends lost 5 bases and 12 bases respectively, with 11 bases between them. This CDR3 has 11 amino acids. The CDR3 here is CASSEASPQFF. CDR3 DNA: TGTGCCAGCAGTGAGGCGTCTCCGCAGTTCTTC.

DNA of the CDR3: TGTGCCATCAGTACAGGGGGTAGAGAGACCCAGTACTTC. It encodes CAISTGGRETQYF. V usage is TRBV10-3 and J usage is TRBJ2-5; TRBD1 agrees at 8 bases. The CDR3 is made up of 13 amino acids. The V segment lost 5 bases and the J segment 4 bases; nucleotides outside the gene matches: 3. Germline V gene lookup returns CDR1 ENHRY and CDR2 SYGVKD.

The rearrangement uses TRBV28 and TRBJ1-5; D perhaps matches TRBD1 (5 bases). With 8 bases removed from V and 1 base from J, the gap between germline ends came to 12 bases. CDR1 is MDHEN, CDR2 SYDVKM, per germline. The CDR3 has 14 amino acids. CDR3 sequence: CASGGSGSNQPQHF. CDR3 bases: TGTGCCAGCGGCGGGTCAGGGAGCAATCAGCCCCAGCATTTT.

The V gene is TRBV7-9, the J gene TRBJ1-1; D not certain. Trimming took 5 bases from V and 5 from J, leaving 9 bases between them. The V gene's germline CDR1 is SEHNR and CDR2 FQNEAQ (reference sequence). The CDR3 totals 12 residues. Here the CDR3 DNA reads TGTGCCAGCAGCCAGGTCGGAACTGAAGCTTTCTTT. Its protein product is CASSQVGTEAFF.

This chain uses TRBV6-1 with TRBJ2-1; 9 bases are a match to TRBD2. The trim removed 4 bases at V and 12 bases at J, leaving 22 bases unmatched. This CDR3 spans 18 amino acids. Germline V gene lookup returns CDR1 MNHNS and CDR2 SASEGT. The CDR3 DNA follows: TGTGCCAGCAGTGCCTCGACGACCCTCAGCGGGGGGTTGGTTTGGCAGTTCTTC. This encodes CASSASTTLSGGLVWQFF.

The chain is built from TRBV28 and TRBJ2-5; the D gene is possibly TRBD1 (5 bases). CDR1 and CDR2 from the germline V gene are MDHEN and SYDVKM. The V and J ends lost 5 bases and 2 bases respectively, with 12 bases between them. This CDR3 comprises 14 residues. The CDR3 is CASSPRGSQETQYF. CDR3 DNA: TGTGCCAGCAGTCCTAGGGGATCACAAGAGACCCAGTACTTC.

The gene calls are TRBV4-1 and TRBJ1-4; D perhaps matches TRBD1 (6 bases). The germline gives CDR1 MGHRA, CDR2 YSYEKL. V lost 4 bases to trimming and J lost 6 bases, with 15 bases between them. There are 15 residues in the CDR3. The CDR3 region is CASSLPLGGYEKLFF. In DNA form, the CDR3 reads TGCGCCAGCAGCCTGCCCTTGGGGGGCTATGAAAAACTGTTTTTT.

This chain joins TRBV2 and TRBJ1-4; 9 nucleotides match TRBD1. There are 15 residues in the CDR3. Germline lookup yields CDR1 SNHLY and CDR2 FYNNEI. J was trimmed by 6 bases and V by 8 bases; bases with no gene match: 10. CDR3 in amino acids: CASGSNGQGYEKLFF. In DNA, the CDR3 is TGTGCCAGCGGGAGCAATGGACAGGGGTATGAAAAACTGTTTTTT.

This clone was seen just once. This rearrangement joins TRBV28 to TRBJ1-6; TRBD1 matches 7 bases. With V trimmed by 8 bases and J by 7 bases, 8 bases remained unmatched. Germline CDR1 reads MDHEN; CDR2 reads SYDVKM. This CDR3 contains 14 residues. The CDR3 sequence: CASGTGQRNSPLHF. CDR3 DNA sequence: TGTGCCAGCGGGACGGGACAGCGGAATTCACCCCTCCACTTT.

The V gene is TRBV7-8, the J gene TRBJ2-1, with TRBD2 identical over 12 bases. Looked up from germline, CDR1 is SGHVS and CDR2 is FQNEAQ. This CDR3 is built from 15 residues. J gave up 10 bases and V 2 bases, and 6 bases lay outside the gene matches. The CDR3 coding sequence is TGTGCCAGCAGCTTAAGACTAGCGGGAGCCCGAGAGCAGTTCTTC. Translation: CASSLRLAGAREQFF.